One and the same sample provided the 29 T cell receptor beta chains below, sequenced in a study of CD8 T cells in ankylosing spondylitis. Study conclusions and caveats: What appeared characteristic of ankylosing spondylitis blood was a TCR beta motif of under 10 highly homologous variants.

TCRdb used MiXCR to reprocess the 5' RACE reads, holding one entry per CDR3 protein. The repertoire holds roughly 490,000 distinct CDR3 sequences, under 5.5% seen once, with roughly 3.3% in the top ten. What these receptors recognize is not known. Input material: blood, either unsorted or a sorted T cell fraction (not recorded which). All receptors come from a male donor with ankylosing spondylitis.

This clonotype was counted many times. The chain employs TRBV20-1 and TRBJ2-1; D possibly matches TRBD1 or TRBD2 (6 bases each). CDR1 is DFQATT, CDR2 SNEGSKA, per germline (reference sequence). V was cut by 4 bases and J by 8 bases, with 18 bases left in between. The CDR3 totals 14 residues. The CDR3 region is CSAIGGPRWDEQFF. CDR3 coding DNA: TGCAGTGCTATCGGGGGCCCCAGGTGGGATGAGCAGTTCTTC.

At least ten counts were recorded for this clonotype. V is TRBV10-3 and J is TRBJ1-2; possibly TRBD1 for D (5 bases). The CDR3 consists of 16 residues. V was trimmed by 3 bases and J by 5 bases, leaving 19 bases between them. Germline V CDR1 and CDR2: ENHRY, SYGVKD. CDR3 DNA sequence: TGTGCCATCAGTGACCTAAGGGGTTTAGGGGTGTATGGCTACACCTTC. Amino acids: CAISDLRGLGVYGYTF.

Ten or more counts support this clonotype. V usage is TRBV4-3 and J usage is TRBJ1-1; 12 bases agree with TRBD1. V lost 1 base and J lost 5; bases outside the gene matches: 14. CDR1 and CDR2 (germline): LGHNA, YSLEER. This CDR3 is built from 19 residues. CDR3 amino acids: CASSQVPHRGQGANTEAFF. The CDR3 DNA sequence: TGCGCCAGCAGCCAAGTGCCCCACCGGGGACAGGGGGCTAATACTGAAGCTTTCTTT.

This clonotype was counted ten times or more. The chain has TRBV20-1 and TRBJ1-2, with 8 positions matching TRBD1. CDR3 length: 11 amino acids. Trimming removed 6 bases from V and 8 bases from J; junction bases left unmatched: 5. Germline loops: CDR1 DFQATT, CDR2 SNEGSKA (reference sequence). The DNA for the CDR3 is TGCAGTGCCATCGGACAGGGCGGCTACACCTTC. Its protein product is CSAIGQGGYTF.

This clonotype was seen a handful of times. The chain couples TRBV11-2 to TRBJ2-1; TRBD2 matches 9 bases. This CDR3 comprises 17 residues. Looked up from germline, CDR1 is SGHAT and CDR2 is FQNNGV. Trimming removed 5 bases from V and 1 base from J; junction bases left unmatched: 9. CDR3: CASSIVAGARSYNEQFF. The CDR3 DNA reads TGTGCCAGCAGCATCGTAGCGGGAGCAAGATCCTACAATGAGCAGTTCTTC. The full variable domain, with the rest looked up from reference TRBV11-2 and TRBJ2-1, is EAGVAQSPRYKIIEKRQSVAFWCNPISGHATLYWYQQILGQGPKLLIQFQNNGVVDDSQLPKDRFSAERLKGVDSTLKIQPAKLEDSAVYLCASSIVAGARSYNEQFFGPGTRLTVL.

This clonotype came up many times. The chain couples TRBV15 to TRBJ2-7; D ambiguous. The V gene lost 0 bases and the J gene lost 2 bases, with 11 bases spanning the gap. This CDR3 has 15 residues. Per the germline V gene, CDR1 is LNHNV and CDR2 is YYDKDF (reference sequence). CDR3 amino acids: CATSRDPSSPYEQYF. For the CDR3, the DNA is TGTGCCACCAGCAGAGATCCCAGTTCGCCCTACGAGCAGTACTTC.

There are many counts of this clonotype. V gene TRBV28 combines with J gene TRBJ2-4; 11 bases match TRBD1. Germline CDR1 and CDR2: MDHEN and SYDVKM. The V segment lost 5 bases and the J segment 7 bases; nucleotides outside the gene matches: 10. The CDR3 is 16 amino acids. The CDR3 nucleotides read TGTGCCAGCAGTCTGGGGACAGGGGGAAGATCGAACATTCAGTACTTC. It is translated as CASSLGTGGRSNIQYF.

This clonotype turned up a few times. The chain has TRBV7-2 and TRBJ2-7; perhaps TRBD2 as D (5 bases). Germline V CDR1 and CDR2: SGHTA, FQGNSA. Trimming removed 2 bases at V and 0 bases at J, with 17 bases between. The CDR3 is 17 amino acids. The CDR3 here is CASSLRNSGLISYEQYF. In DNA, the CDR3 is TGTGCCAGCAGCTTACGGAACAGCGGATTGATCTCCTACGAGCAGTACTTC.

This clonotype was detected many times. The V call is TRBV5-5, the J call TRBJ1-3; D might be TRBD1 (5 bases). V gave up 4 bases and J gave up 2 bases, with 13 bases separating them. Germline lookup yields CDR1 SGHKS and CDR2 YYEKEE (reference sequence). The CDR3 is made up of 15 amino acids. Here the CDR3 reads CASSPGRGAGNTIYF. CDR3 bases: TGTGCCAGCAGCCCGGGACGAGGAGCTGGAAACACCATATATTTT.

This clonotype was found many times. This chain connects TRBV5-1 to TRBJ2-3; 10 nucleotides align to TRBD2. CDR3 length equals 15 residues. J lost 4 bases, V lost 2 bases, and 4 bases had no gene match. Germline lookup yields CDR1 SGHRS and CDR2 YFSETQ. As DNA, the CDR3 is TGCGCCAGCAGCTTAGGACTAGCGGAACCAGATACGCAGTATTTT. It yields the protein CASSLGLAEPDTQYF.

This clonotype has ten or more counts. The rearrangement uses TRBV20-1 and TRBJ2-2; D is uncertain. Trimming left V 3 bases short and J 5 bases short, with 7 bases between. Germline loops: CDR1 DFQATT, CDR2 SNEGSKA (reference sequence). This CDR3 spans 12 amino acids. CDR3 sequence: CSASLETGELFF. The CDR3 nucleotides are TGCAGTGCTAGTCTGGAAACCGGGGAGCTGTTTTTT.

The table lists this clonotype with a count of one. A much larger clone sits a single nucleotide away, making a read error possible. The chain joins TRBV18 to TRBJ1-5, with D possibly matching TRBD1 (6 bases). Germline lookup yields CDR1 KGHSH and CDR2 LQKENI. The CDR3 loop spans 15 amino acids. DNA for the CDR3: TGTGCCACCTCACCTTGGACAGTTTGGGATCAACCCCAGCATTTT. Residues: CATSPWTVWDQPQHF.

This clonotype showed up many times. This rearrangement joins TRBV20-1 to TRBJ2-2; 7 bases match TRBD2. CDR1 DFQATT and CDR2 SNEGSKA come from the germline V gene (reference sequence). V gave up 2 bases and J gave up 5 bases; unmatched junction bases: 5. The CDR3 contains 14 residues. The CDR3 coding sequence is TGCAGTGCTAGACCCTCGGGGGGTACCGGGGAGCTGTTTTTT. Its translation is CSARPSGGTGELFF.

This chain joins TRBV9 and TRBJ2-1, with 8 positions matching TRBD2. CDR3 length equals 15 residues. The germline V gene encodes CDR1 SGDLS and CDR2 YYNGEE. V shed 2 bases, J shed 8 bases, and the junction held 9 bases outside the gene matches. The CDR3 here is CASSVVPGGTHEQFF. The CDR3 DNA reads TGTGCCAGCAGCGTCGTCCCGGGAGGGACCCATGAGCAGTTCTTC.

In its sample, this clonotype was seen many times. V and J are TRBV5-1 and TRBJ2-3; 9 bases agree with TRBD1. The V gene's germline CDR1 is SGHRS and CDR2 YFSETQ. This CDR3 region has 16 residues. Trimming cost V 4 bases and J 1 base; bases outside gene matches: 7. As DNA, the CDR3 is TGCGCCAGCAGCCCTGCCAGGACAGGGGGCACAGATACGCAGTATTTT. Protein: CASSPARTGGTDTQYF.

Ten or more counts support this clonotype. The DNA of the CDR3 is TGTGCCAGCAGCTTAAGAGGACGGCTAAACACCGGGGAGCTGTTTTTT. Protein: CASSLRGRLNTGELFF. J is TRBJ2-2 and V is TRBV7-9; unclear D gene. Germline V CDR1 and CDR2: SEHNR, FQNEAQ (reference sequence). This CDR3 has 16 residues. The V end lost 2 bases, the J end lost 2 bases, and 12 bases lay between the germline ends.

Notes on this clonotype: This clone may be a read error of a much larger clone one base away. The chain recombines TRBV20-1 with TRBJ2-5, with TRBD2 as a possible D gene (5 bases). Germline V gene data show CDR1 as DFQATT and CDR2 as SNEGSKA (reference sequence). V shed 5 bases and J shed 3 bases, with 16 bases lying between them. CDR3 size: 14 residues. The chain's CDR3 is CSARPGSPEETQYF. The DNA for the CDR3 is TGCAGTGCTCGCCCGGGATCCCCCGAAGAGACCCAGTACTTC.

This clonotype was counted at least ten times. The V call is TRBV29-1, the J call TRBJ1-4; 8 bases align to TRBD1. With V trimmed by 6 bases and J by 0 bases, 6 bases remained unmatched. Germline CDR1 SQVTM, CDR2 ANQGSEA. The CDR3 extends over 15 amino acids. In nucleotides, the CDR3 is TGCAGCGTCCGAGGGGGACAGGCAACTAATGAAAAACTGTTTTTT. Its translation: CSVRGGQATNEKLFF.

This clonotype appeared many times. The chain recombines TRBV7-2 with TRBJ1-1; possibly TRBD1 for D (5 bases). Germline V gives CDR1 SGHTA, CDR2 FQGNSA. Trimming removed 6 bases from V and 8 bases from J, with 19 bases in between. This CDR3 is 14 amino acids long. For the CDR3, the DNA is TGTGCCAGCAGGCTTCACACAAGGGACGGAGAAGCTTTCTTT. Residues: CASRLHTRDGEAFF.

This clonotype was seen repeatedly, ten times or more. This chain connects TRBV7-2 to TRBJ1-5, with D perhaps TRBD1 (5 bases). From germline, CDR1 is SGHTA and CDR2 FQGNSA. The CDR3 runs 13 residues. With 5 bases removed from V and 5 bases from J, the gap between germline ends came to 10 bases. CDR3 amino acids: CASSPMGDQPQHF. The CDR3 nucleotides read TGTGCCAGCAGCCCTATGGGGGATCAGCCCCAGCATTTT.

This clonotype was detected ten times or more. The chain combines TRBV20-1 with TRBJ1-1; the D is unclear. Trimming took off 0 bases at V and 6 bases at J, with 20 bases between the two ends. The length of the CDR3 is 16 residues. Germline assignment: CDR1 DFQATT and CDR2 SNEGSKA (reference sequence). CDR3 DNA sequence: TGCAGTGCTAGAGATCACCGGGGTCGGGCGGTCGCTGAAGCTTTCTTT. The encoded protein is CSARDHRGRAVAEAFF.

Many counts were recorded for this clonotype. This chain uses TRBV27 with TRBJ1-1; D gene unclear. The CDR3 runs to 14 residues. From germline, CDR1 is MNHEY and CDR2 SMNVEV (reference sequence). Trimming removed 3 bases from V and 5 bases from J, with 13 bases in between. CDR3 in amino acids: CASSLSGVGTEAFF. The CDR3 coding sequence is TGTGCCAGCAGTTTGTCCGGGGTTGGAACTGAAGCTTTCTTT.

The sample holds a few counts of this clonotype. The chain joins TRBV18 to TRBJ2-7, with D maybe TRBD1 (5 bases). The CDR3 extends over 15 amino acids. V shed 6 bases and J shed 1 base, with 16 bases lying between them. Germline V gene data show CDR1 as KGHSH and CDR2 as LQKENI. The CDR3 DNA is TGTGCCAGCTCTCCAAGACAGACAACTTCCTACGAGCAGTACTTC. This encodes CASSPRQTTSYEQYF.

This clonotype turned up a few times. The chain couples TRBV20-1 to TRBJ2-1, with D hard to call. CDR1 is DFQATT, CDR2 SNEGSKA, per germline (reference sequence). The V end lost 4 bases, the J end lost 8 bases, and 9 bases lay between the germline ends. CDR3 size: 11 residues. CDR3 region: CSAKARDEQFF. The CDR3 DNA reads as TGCAGTGCTAAGGCCCGGGATGAGCAGTTCTTC.

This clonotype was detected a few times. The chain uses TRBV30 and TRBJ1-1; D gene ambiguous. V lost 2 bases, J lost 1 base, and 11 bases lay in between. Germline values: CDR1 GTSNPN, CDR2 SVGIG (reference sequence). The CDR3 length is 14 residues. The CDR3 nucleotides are TGTGCCTGGAGTCTTTCCGCCCGGAACACTGAAGCTTTCTTT. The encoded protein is CAWSLSARNTEAFF.

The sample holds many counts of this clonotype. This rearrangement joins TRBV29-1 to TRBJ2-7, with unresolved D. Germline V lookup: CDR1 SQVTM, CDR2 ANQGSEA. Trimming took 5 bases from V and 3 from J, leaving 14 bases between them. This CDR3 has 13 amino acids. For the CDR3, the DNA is TGCAGCGTTTCCCGAGCGCTGCACTACGAGCAGTACTTC. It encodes CSVSRALHYEQYF.

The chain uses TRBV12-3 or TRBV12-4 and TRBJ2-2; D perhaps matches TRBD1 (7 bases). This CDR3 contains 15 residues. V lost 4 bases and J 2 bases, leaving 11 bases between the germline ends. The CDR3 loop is CASSSGDSNTGELFF. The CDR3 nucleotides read TGTGCCAGCAGTTCGGGGGACAGTAACACCGGGGAGCTGTTTTTT.

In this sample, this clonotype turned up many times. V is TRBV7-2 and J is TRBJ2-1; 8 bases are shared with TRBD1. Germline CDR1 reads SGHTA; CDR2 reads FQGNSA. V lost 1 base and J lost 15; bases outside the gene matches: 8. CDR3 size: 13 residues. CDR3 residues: CASSLEGQAFGFF. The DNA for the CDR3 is TGTGCCAGCAGCTTAGAGGGACAGGCCTTTGGGTTCTTC.

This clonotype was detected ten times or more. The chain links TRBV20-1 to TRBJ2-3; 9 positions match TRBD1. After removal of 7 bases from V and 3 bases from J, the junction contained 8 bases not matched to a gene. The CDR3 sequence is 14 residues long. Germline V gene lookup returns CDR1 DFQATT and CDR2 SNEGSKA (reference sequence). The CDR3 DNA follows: TGCAGTGTAGGCAAGACAGGGGGAACAGATACGCAGTATTTT. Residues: CSVGKTGGTDTQYF.